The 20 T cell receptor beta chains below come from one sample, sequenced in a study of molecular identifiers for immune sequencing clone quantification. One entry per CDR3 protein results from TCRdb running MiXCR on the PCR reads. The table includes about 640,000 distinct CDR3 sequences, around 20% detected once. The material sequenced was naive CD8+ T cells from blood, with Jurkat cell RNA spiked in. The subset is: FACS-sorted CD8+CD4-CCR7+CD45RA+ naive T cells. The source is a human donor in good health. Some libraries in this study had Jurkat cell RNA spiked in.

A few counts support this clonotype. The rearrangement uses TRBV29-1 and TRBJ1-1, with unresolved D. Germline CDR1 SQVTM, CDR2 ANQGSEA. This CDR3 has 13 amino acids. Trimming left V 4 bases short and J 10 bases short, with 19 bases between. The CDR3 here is CSVGRDRPLGAFF. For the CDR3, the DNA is TGCAGCGTTGGGCGTGACCGACCCTTGGGAGCTTTCTTT.

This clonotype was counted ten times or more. CDR3 protein: CASSLYGTAQETQYF. The CDR3 DNA reads as TGCGCCAGCAGCTTGTACGGGACAGCCCAAGAGACCCAGTACTTC. The chain combines TRBV5-1 with TRBJ2-5, with 7 bases lining up with TRBD1. V was clipped by 1 base and J by 1 base; unmatched bases: 4. The CDR3 sequence is 15 residues long. Looked up from germline, CDR1 is SGHRS and CDR2 is YFSETQ.

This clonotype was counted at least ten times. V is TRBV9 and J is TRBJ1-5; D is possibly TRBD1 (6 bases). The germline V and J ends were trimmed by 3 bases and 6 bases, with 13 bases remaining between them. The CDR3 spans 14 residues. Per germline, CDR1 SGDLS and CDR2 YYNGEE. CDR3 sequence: CASSEGHSSQPQHF. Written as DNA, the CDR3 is TGTGCCAGCAGCGAGGGACATTCCTCTCAGCCCCAGCATTTT.

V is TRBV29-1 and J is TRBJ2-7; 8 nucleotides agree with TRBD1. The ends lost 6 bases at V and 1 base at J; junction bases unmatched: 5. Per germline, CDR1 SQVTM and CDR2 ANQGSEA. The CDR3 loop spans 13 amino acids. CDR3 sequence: CSVRTGSSYEQYF. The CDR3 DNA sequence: TGCAGCGTGCGGACAGGGTCTTCCTACGAGCAGTACTTC.

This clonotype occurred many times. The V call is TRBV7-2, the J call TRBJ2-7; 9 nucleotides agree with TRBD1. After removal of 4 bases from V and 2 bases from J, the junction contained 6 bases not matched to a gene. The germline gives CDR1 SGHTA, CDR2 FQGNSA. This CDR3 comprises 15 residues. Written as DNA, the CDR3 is TGTGCCAGCAGCTCAGGACAGGGGTACCCCTACGAGCAGTACTTC. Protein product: CASSSGQGYPYEQYF.

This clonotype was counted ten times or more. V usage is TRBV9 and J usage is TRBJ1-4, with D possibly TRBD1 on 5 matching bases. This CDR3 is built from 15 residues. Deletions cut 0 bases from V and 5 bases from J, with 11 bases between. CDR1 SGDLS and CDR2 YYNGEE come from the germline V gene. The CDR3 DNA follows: TGTGCCAGCAGCGTAGAAGCTCGGGGGAATGAAAAACTGTTTTTT. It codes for CASSVEARGNEKLFF.

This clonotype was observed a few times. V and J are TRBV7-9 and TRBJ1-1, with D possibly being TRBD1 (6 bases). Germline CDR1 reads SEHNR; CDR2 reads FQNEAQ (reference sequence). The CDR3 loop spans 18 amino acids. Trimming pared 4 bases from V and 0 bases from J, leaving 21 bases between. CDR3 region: CASSSFLGEGGVNTEAFF. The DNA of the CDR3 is TGTGCCAGCAGCTCCTTTTTAGGGGAGGGGGGGGTGAACACTGAAGCTTTCTTT. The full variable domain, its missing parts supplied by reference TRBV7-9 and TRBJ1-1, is DTGVSQNPRHKITKRGQNVTFRCDPISEHNRLYWYRQTLGQGPEFLTYFQNEAQLEKSRLLSDRFSAERPKGSFSTLEIQRTEQGDSAMYLCASSSFLGEGGVNTEAFFGQGTRLTVV.

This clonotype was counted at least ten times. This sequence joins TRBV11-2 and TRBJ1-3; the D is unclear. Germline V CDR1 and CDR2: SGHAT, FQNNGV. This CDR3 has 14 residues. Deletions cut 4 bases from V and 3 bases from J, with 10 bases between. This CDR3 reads CASSSAGSGNTIYF. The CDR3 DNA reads TGTGCCAGCAGCTCGGCGGGGAGTGGAAACACCATATATTTT.

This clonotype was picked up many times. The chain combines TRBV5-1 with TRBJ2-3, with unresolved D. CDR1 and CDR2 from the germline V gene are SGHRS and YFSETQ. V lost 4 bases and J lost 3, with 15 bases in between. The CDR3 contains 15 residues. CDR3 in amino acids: CASSPEWSTTDTQYF. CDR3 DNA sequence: TGCGCCAGCAGCCCGGAGTGGTCCACAACAGATACGCAGTATTTT.

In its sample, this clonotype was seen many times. The CDR3: CASSTEPGQTNTGELFF. The DNA for the CDR3 is TGTGCCAGCAGCACCGAGCCGGGACAGACTAACACCGGGGAGCTGTTTTTT. The chain uses TRBV7-9 and TRBJ2-2, with TRBD1 matching over 7 bases. The V and J ends lost 5 bases and 2 bases, in that order; junction bases with no gene match: 11. CDR3 size: 17 residues. Per the germline V gene, CDR1 is SEHNR and CDR2 is FQNEAQ (reference sequence).

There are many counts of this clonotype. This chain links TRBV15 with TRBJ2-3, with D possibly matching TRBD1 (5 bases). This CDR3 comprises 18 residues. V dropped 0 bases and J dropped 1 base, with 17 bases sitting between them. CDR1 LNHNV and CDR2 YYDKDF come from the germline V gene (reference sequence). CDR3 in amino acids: CATSRDLQTKGGTDTQYF. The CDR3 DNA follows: TGTGCCACCAGCAGAGATCTTCAGACCAAAGGGGGCACAGATACGCAGTATTTT.

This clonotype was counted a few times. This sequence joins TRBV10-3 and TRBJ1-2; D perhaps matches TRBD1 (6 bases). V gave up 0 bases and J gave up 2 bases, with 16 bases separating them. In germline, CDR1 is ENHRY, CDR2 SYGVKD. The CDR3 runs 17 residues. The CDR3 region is CAISESTEATGNYGYTF. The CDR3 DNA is TGTGCCATCAGTGAGTCGACAGAAGCCACAGGGAACTATGGCTACACCTTC.

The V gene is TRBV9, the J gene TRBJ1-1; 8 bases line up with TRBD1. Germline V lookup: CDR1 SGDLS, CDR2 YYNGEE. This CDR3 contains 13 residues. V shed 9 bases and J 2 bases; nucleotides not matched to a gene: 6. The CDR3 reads CANRGTANTEAFF. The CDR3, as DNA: TGTGCCAACAGGGGGACAGCAAACACTGAAGCTTTCTTT.

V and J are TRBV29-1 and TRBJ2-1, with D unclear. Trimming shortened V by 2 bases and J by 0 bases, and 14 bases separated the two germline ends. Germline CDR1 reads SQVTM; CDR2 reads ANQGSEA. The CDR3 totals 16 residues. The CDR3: CSVEWTVSPSYNEQFF. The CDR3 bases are TGCAGCGTTGAATGGACCGTTAGTCCCTCCTACAATGAGCAGTTCTTC.

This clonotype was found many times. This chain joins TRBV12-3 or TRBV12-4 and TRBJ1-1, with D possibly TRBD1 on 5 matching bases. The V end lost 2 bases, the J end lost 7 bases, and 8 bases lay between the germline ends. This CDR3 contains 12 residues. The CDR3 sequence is CASSLSGIEAFF. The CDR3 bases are TGTGCCAGCAGTTTATCAGGGATTGAAGCTTTCTTT.

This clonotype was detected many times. Here the CDR3 reads CASSLLAGHTDTQYF. CDR3 nucleotide sequence: TGTGCCAGCAGTTTGCTAGCGGGGCACACAGATACGCAGTATTTT. This sequence joins TRBV12-3 or TRBV12-4 and TRBJ2-3, with 9 bases aligning to TRBD2. Losses at the gene ends were 3 bases for V and 2 bases for J; bases not matched to a gene: 3. CDR3 length equals 15 residues.

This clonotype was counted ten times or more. This chain's CDR3 is CASSPDGGIDTQYF. CDR3 DNA: TGTGCCAGTAGTCCAGATGGAGGGATAGATACGCAGTATTTT. The V call is TRBV19, the J call TRBJ2-3, with a tentative D call TRBD2 (6 bases). Trimming cost V 5 bases and J 5 bases, with 14 bases left between them. Germline V lookup: CDR1 LNHDA, CDR2 SQIVND (reference sequence). The CDR3 consists of 14 residues. Full variable domain (outside the CDR3, taken from reference TRBV19 and TRBJ2-3): DGGITQSPKYLFRKEGQNVTLSCEQNLNHDAMYWYRQDPGQGLRLIYYSQIVNDFQKGDIAEGYSVSREKKESFPLTVTSAQKNPTAFYLCASSPDGGIDTQYFGPGTRLTVL.

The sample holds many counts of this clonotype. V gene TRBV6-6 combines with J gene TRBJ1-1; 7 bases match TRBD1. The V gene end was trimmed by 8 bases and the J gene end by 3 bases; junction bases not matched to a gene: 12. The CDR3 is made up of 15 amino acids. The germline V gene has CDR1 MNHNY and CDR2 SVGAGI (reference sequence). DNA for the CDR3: TGTGCCAGCGGGGACAGTATGTACAGTGACACTGAAGCTTTCTTT. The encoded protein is CASGDSMYSDTEAFF.

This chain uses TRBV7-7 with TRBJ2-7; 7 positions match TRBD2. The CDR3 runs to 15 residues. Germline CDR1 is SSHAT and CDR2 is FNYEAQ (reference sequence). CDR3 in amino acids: CVSSLGLGEGYEQYF. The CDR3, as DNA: TGTGTTAGCAGCTTAGGACTAGGGGAGGGCTACGAGCAGTACTTC.

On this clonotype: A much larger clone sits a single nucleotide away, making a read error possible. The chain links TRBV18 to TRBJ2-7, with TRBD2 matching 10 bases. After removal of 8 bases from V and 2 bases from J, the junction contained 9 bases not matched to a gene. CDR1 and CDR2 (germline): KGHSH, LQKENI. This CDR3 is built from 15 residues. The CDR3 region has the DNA TGTGCCAGCCCCGGGGAACTAGCGGGACCCTACGAGCAGTACTTC. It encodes CASPGELAGPYEQYF.